One and the same sample provided the 7 T cell receptor beta chains below, sequenced in a study of PD-L1 blockade in urothelial cancer. Assay: immunoSEQ multiplex PCR; the TCRdb copy retains only in-frame clones and omits some. The sample consists of 30,000 to 40,000 clones, over 70% of them appearing once. Source: PBMCs, taken around atezolizumab (anti-PD-L1) treatment. Receptors were obtained from a man aged 65 to 79 with urothelial cancer.

The gene calls are TRBV9 and TRBJ2-1, with TRBD1 matching 8 bases. The germline V gene encodes CDR1 SGDLS and CDR2 YYNGEE. V lost 3 bases to trimming and J lost 10 bases; unmatched junction nucleotides: 15. The CDR3 consists of 16 residues. In DNA, the CDR3 is TGTGCCAGCAGCGAGACAGGGGATGGAGGTTTCAGGGAGCAGTTCTTC. This gives the protein CASSETGDGGFREQFF.

In this sample, this clone turned up once. This chain connects TRBV9 to TRBJ1-1, with no clear D. Trimming removed 0 bases from V and 5 bases from J, with 5 bases in between. This CDR3 is 12 amino acids long. Germline V CDR1 and CDR2: SGDLS, YYNGEE. CDR3 sequence reads: CASSVGGTEAFF. Here the CDR3 DNA reads TGTGCCAGCAGCGTAGGAGGGACTGAAGCTTTCTTT.

This clone was recorded once. The V and J genes are TRBV19 and TRBJ1-5, with 9 bases aligning to TRBD1. Germline lookup yields CDR1 LNHDA and CDR2 SQIVND (reference sequence). Trimming cost V 3 bases and J 5 bases; bases outside gene matches: 8. The CDR3 is made up of 16 amino acids. This CDR3 reads CASSIRDRAGDQPQHF. The CDR3 bases are TGTGCCAGTAGTATCCGGGACAGGGCAGGAGATCAGCCCCAGCATTTT.

The rearrangement joins TRBV5-4 to TRBJ1-1; weak D call: TRBD1 (6 bases). V lost 4 bases, J lost 1 base, and 8 bases lay in between. The germline V gene has CDR1 SGHNT and CDR2 YYREEE (reference sequence). CDR3 length: 13 amino acids. DNA for the CDR3: TGTGCCAGCAGCGGGACACCGAACACTGAAGCTTTCTTT. It yields the protein CASSGTPNTEAFF.

This clone was seen just once. The J gene is TRBJ1-4, the V gene TRBV25-1; D unresolved. The ends were cut back, 4 bases at V and 11 bases at J, with 11 bases in the middle. Germline V gene lookup returns CDR1 MGHDK and CDR2 SYGVNS. This CDR3 region has 12 residues. The CDR3 DNA sequence: TGTGCCAGCAGTGTAGATGGTCGTAAACTGTTTTTT. It translates to CASSVDGRKLFF.

The gene calls are TRBV11-3 and TRBJ2-7, with a tentative D call TRBD2 (6 bases). Germline CDR1 and CDR2: SGHNT and YENEEA. This CDR3 has 14 amino acids. V was trimmed by 3 bases and J by 3 bases, leaving 12 bases between them. CDR3 coding DNA: TGTGCCAGCAGCTTCCGGGGGAAAGGCTACGAGCAGTACTTC. Residues: CASSFRGKGYEQYF. Full variable domain (rest looked up from reference TRBV11-3 and TRBJ2-7): EAGVVQSPRYKIIEKKQPVAFWCNPISGHNTLYWYLQNLGQGPELLIRYENEEAVDDSQLPKDRFSAERLKGVDSTLKIQPAELGDSAVYLCASSFRGKGYEQYFGPGTRLTVT.

V usage is TRBV28 and J usage is TRBJ2-7; TRBD1 matches at 11 bases. Germline lookup yields CDR1 MDHEN and CDR2 SYDVKM. The V segment lost 5 bases and the J segment 3 bases; nucleotides outside the gene matches: 9. The CDR3 is 16 amino acids. The CDR3 here is CASSRTGTGGFYEQYF. In nucleotides, the CDR3 is TGTGCCAGCAGTCGTACCGGGACAGGGGGTTTCTACGAGCAGTACTTC.